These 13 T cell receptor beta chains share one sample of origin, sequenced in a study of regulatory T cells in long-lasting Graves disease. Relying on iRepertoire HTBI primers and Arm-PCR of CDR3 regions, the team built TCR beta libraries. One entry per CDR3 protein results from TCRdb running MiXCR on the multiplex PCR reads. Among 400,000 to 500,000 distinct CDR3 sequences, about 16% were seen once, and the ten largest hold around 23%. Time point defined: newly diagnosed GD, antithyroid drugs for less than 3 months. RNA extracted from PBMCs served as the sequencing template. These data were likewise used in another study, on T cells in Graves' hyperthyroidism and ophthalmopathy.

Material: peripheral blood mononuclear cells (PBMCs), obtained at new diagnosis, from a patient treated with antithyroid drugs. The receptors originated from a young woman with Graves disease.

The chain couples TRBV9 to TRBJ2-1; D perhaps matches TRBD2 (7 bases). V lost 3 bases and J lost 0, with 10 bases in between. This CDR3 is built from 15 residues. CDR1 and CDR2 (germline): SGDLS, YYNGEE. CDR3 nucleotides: TGTGCCAGCAGCGGTAGGGGGGGCTCCTACAATGAGCAGTTCTTC. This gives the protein CASSGRGGSYNEQFF. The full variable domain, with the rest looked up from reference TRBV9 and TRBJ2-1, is DSGVTQTPKHLITATGQRVTLRCSPRSGDLSVYWYQQSLDQGLQFLIQYYNGEERAKGNILERFSAQQFPDLHSELNLSSLELGDSALYFCASSGRGGSYNEQFFGPGTRLTVL.

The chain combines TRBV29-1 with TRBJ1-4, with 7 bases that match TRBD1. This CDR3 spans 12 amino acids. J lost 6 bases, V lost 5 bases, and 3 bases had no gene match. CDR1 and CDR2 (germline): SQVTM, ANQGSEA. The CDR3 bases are TGCAGCGTTATGACAGGGTATGAAAAACTGTTTTTT. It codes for CSVMTGYEKLFF.

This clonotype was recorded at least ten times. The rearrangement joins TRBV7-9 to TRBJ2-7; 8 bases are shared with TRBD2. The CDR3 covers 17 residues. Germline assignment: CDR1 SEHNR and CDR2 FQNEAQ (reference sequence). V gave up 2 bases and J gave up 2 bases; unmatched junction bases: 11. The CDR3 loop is CASSLWQGLAGPYEQYF. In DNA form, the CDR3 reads TGTGCCAGCAGCTTATGGCAAGGACTAGCTGGACCCTACGAGCAGTACTTC.

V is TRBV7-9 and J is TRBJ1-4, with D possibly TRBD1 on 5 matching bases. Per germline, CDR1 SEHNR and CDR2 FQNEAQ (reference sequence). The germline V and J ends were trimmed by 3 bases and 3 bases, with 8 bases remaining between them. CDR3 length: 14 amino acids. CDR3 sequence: CASSLGGSNEKLFF. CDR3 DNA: TGTGCCAGCAGCTTGGGGGGTTCTAATGAAAAACTGTTTTTT.

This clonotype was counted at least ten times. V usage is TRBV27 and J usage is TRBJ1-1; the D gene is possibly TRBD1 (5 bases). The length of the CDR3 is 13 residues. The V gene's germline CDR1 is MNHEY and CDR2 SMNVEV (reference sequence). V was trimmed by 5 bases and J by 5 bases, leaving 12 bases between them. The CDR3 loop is CASSPLGGTEAFF. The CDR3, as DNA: TGTGCCAGCAGTCCGCTTGGGGGGACTGAAGCTTTCTTT.

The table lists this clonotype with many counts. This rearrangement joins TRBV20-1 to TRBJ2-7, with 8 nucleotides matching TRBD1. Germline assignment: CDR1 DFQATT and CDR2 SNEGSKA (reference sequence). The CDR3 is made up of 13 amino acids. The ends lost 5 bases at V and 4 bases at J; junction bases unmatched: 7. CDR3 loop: CSAGQGGGYEQYF. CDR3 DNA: TGCAGTGCTGGACAGGGCGGTGGATACGAGCAGTACTTC.

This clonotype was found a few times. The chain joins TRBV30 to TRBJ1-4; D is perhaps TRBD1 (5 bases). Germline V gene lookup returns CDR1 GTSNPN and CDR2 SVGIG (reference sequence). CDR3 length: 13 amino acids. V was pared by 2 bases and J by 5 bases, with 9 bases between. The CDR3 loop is CAWSTGTNEKLFF. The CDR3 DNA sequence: TGTGCCTGGAGTACCGGGACGAATGAAAAACTGTTTTTT. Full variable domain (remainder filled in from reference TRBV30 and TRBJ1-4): SQTIHQWPATLVQPVGSPLSLECTVEGTSNPNLYWYRQAAGRGLQLLFYSVGIGQISSEVPQNLSASRPQDRQFILSSKKLLLSDSGFYLCAWSTGTNEKLFFGSGTQLSVL.

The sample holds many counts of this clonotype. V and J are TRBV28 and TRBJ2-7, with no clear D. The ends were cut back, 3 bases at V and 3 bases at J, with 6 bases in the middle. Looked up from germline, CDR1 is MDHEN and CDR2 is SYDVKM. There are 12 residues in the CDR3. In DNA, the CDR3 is TGTGCCAGCAGTTTTCCGGGCTACGAGCAGTACTTC. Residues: CASSFPGYEQYF.

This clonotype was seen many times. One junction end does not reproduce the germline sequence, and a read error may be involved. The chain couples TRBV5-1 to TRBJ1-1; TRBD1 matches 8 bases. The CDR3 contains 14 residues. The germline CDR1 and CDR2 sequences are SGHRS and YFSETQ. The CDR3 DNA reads TGTGCCAGCAGCCTCGGGACAGGTCGGACTGAAGCTTTCTTT. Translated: CASSLGTGRTEAFF. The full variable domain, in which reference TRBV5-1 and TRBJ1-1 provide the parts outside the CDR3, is KAGVTQTPRYLIKTRGQQVTLSCSPISGHRSVSWYQQTPGQGLQFLFEYFSETQRNKGNFPGRFSGRQFSNSRSEMNVSTLELGDSALYLCASSLGTGRTEAFFGQGTRLTVV.

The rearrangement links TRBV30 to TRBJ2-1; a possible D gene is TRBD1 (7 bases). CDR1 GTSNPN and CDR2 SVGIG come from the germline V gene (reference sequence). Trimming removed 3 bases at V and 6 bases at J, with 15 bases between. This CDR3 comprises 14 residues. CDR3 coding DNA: TGTGCCTGGAGCGGGGGACAGTTGCTCAATGAGCAGTTCTTC. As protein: CAWSGGQLLNEQFF. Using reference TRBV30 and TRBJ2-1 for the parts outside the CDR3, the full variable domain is SQTIHQWPATLVQPVGSPLSLECTVEGTSNPNLYWYRQAAGRGLQLLFYSVGIGQISSEVPQNLSASRPQDRQFILSSKKLLLSDSGFYLCAWSGGQLLNEQFFGPGTRLTVL.

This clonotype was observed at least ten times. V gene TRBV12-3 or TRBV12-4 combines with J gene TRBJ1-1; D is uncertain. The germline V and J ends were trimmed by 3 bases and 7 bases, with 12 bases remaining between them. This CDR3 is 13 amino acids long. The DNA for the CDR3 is TGTGCCAGCAGTTTCACCCAGGAGGTTGAAGCTTTCTTT. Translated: CASSFTQEVEAFF.

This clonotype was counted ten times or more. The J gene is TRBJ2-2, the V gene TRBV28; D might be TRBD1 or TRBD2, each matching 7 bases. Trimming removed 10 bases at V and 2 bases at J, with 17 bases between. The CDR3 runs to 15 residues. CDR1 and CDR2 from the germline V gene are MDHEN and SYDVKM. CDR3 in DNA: TGTGCCATCATAGGGGGGGACAGAAACACCGGGGAGCTGTTTTTT. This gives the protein CAIIGGDRNTGELFF. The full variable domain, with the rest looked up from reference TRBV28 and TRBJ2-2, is DVKVTQSSRYLVKRTGEKVFLECVQDMDHENMFWYRQDPGLGLRLIYFSYDVKMKEKGDIPEGYSVSREKKERFSLILESASTNQTSMYLCAIIGGDRNTGELFFGEGSRLTVL.

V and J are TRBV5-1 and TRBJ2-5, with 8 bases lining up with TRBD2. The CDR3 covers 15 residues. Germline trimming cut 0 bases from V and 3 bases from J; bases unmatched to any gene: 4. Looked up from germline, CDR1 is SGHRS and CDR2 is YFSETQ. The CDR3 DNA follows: TGCGCCAGCAGCTTGGACGGGAGGGCCGAAGAGACCCAGTACTTC. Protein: CASSLDGRAEETQYF.